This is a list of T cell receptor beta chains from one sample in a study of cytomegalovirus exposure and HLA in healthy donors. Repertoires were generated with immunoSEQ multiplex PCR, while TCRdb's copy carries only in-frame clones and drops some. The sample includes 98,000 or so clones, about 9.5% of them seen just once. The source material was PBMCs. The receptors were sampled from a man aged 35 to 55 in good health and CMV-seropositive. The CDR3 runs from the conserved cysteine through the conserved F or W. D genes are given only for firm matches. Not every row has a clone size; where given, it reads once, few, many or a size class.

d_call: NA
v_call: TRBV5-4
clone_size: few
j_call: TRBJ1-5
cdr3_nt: TGTGCCAGCAGCCCTGGAGTATTGGGTCAGCCCCAGCATTTT
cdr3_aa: CASSPGVLGQPQHF

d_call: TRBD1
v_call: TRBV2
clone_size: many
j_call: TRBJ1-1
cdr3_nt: TGTGCCAGCAGTGAGAGGGGGCCGGCTTTCTTT
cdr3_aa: CASSERGPAFF

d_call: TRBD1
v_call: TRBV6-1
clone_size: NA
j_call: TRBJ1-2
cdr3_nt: TGTGCCAGCAGTCCGGGACAGCCGGGTCGGGTCACCTTC
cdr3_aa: CASSPGQPGRVTF

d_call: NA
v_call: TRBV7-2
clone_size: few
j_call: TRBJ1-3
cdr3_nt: TGTGCCAGCAGCTTACAACAGCCGAGCTCTGGAAACACCATATATTTT
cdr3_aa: CASSLQQPSSGNTIYF

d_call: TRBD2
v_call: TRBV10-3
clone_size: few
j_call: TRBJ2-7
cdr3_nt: TGTGCCATCAGTGAGGGACTAGCGGGAGCCCACTCCTACGAGCAGTACTTC
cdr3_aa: CAISEGLAGAHSYEQYF

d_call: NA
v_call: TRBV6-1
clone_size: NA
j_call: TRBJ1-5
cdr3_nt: TGTGCCAGCAGTGAACTCGAGAACTATAGCAATCAGCCCCAGCATTTT
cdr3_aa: CASSELENYSNQPQHF

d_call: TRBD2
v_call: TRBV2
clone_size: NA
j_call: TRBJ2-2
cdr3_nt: TGTGCCAGCAGGATACTCATAGCGGGACCGAACACCGGGGAGCTGTTTTTT
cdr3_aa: CASRILIAGPNTGELFF

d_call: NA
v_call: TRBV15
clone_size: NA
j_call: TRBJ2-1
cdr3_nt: TGTGCCACCAGCAGGCGGCATGAGCAGTTCTTC
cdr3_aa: CATSRRHEQFF

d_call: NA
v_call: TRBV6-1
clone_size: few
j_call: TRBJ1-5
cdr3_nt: TGTGCCAGCAGTGAAGGTCGGACGAGGGGGAATCAGCCCCAGCATTTT
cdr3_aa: CASSEGRTRGNQPQHF

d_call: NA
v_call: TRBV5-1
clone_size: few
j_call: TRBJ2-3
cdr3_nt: TGCGCCAGCAGCTTGGCTCCTCAGAGCACAGATACGCAGTATTTT
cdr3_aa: CASSLAPQSTDTQYF

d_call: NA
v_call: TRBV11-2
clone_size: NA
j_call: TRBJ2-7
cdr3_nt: TGTGCCAGCAGCTTAGGAACCCTAGCCTACGAGCAGTACTTC
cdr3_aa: CASSLGTLAYEQYF

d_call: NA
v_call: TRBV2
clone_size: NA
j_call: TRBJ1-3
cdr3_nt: TGTGCCATCCCTGGGCCCGGGGGGGCAGGAAACACCATATATTTT
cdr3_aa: CAIPGPGGAGNTIYF

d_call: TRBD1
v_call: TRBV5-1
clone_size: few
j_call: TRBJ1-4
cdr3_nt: TGCGCCAGCAGCTCGGGGGACAGTGAAAAACTGTTTTTT
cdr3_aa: CASSSGDSEKLFF

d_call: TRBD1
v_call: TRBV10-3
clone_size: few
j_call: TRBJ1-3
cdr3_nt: TGTGCCATTGGGACAGATGGAAACACCATATATTTT
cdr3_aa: CAIGTDGNTIYF

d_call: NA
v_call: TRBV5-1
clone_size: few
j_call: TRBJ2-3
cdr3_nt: TGCGCCAGCAGCTCGGGGGGCAGGAGCACAGATACGCAGTATTTT
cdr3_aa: CASSSGGRSTDTQYF

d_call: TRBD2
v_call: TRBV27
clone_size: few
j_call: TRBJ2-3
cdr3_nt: TGTGCCAGCAGTTTATCGGGCCTCTCTTTAGGGAGGGCCTCAGATACGCAGTATTTT
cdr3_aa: CASSLSGLSLGRASDTQYF

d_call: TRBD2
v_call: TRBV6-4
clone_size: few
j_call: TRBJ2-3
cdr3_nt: TGTGCAAGCAGTGAATCGGGACTAGCGAAAACAGATACGCAGTATTTT
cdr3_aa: CASSESGLAKTDTQYF

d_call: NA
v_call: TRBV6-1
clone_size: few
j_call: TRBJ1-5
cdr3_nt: TGTGCCAGCAGTGGATATGACACGGCCGGTAGCAATCAGCCCCAGCATTTT
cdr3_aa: CASSGYDTAGSNQPQHF

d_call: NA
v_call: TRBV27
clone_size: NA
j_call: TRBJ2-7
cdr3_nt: TGTGCCAGCAGTTCACCAGGGTTATTCTACGAGCAGTACTTC
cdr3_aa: CASSSPGLFYEQYF

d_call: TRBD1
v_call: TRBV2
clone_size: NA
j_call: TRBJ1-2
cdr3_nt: TGTGCCAGCAGTGAATGGGACAGGCTTTATGGCTACACCTTC
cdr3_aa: CASSEWDRLYGYTF

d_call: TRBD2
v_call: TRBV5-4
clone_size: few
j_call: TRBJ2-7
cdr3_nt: TGTGCCAGCAGCTTGAGCGGGACTGAGTACTTC
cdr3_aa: CASSLSGTEYF

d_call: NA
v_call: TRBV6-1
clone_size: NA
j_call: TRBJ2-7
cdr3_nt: TGTGCCAGCAGTGAACCGTCTACGGGAAGATCCTACGAGCAGTACTTC
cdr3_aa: CASSEPSTGRSYEQYF

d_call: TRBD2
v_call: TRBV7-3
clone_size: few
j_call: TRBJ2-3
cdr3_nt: TGTGCCAGCAGCCAAATAGCGGGAGCGGTAGATACGCAGTATTTT
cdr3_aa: CASSQIAGAVDTQYF

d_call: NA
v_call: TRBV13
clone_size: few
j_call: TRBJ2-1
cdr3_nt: TGTGCCAGCAGCTTAGGTGTGGCGGTGGAGGTGTATGAGCAGTTCTTC
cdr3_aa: CASSLGVAVEVYEQFF

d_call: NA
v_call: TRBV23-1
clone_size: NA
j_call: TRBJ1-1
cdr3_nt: TGCGCCAGCAGTCACGGACCCCAGGGGACTGAAGCTTTCTTT
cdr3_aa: CASSHGPQGTEAFF

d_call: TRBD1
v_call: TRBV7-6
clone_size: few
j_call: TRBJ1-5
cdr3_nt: TGTGCCAGCAGCACAGGGGCCGGGGGCAATCAGCCCCAGCATTTT
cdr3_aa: CASSTGAGGNQPQHF

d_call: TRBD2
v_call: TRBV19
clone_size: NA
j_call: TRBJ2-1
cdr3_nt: TGTGCCAGTAGTGGAAAGGGACTAGCGCCCTTCAATGAGCAGTTCTTC
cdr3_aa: CASSGKGLAPFNEQFF

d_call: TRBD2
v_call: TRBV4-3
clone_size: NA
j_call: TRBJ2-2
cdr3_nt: TGCGCCAGCAGCCAAGGGGCGGGTCGGGGAGGGCCTTCCGGGGAGCTGTTTTTT
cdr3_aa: CASSQGAGRGGPSGELFF

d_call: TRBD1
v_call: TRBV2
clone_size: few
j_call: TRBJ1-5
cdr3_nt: TGTGCCAGCAGTGCCACAGGGGAGAACCGCAATCAGCCCCAGCATTTT
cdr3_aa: CASSATGENRNQPQHF

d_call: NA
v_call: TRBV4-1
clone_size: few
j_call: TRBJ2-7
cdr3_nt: TGCGCCAGCAGCCGGGGGGGACAAACGAACCACGAGCAGTACTTC
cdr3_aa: CASSRGGQTNHEQYF

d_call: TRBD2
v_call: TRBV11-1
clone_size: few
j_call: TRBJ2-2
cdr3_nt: TGTGCCAGCAGCTTAGCGTGGAGACTAGCGGAAAACACCGGGGAGCTGTTTTTT
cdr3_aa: CASSLAWRLAENTGELFF

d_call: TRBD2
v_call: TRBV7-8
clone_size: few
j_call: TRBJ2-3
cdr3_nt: TGTGCCAGCAGCAAGACTAGCGGGAGGGCCTGGAGCACAGATACGCAGTATTTT
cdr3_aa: CASSKTSGRAWSTDTQYF

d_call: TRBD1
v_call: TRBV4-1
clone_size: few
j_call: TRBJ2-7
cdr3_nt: TGCGCCAGCAGCCAGGCGGGACAGGGGGCGTACGAGCAGTACTTC
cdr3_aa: CASSQAGQGAYEQYF

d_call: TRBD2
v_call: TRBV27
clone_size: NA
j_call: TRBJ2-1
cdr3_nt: TGTGCCAGCAGTTTTTCACCCACCGGGACTAGCGGCCACAATGAGCAGTTCTTC
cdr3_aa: CASSFSPTGTSGHNEQFF

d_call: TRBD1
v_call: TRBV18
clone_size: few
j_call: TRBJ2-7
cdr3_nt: TGTGCCAGCTCACCCGAGACAGGGTATGGCTACGAGCAGTACTTC
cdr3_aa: CASSPETGYGYEQYF

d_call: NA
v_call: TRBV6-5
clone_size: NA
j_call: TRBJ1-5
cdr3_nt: TGTGCCAGCAGGCGCGACAGTAACAATCAGCCCCAGCATTTT
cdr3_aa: CASRRDSNNQPQHF

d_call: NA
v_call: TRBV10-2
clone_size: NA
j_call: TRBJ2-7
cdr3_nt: TGCGCCAGCAGTGAGTCACAACAGGGAAGAGGTTACGAGCAGTACTTC
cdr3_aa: CASSESQQGRGYEQYF

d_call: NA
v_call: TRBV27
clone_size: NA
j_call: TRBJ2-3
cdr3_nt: TGTGCCAGCAGTTTAAAATCTACAGATACGCAGTATTTT
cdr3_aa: CASSLKSTDTQYF

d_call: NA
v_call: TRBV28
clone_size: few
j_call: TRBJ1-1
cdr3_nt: TGTGCCAGCCCTTCGGCCCGTGGGAGGTGGAACACTGAAGCTTTCTTT
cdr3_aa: CASPSARGRWNTEAFF

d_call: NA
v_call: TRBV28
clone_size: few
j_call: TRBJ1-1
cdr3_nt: TGTGCCAGCGGGGAGATTTTGAACACTGAAGCTTTCTTT
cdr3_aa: CASGEILNTEAFF

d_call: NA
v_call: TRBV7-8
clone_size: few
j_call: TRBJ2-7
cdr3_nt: TGTGCCAGCAGATCCGTCGAGAACTACGAGCAGTACTTC
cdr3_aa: CASRSVENYEQYF

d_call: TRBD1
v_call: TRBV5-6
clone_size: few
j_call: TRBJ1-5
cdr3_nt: TGTGCCAGCAGCTTCTGGACAGGAGTCAATCAGCCCCAGCATTTT
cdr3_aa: CASSFWTGVNQPQHF